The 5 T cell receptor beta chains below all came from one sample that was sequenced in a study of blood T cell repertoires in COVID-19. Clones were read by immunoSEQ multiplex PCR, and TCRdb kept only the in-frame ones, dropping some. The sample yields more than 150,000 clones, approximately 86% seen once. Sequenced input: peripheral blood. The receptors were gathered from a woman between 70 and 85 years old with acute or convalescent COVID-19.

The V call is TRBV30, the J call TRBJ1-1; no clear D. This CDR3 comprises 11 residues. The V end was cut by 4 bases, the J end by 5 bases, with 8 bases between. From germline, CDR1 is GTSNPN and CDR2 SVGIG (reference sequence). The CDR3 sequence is CAWIRVTEAFF. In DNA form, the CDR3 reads TGTGCCTGGATTCGGGTTACTGAAGCTTTCTTT.

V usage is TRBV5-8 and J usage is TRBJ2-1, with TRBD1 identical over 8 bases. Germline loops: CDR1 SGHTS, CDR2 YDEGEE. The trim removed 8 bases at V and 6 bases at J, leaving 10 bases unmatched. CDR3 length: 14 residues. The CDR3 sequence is CASPRQGAVNEQFF. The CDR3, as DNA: TGTGCCAGTCCTAGGCAGGGGGCGGTCAATGAGCAGTTCTTC.

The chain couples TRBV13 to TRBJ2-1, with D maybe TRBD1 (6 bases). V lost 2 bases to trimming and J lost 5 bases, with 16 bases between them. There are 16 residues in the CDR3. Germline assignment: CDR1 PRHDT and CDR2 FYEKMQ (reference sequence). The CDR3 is CASSLYAGVKNNEQFF. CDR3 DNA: TGTGCCAGCAGCTTATATGCAGGGGTAAAAAACAATGAGCAGTTCTTC.

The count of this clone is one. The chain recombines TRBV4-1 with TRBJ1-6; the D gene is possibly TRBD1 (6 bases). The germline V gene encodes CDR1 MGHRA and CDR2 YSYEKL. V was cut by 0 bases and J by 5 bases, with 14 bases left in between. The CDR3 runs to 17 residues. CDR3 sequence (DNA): TGCGCCAGCAGCCAAGATATGGACAGTGGGGATAATTCACCCCTCCACTTT. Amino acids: CASSQDMDSGDNSPLHF.

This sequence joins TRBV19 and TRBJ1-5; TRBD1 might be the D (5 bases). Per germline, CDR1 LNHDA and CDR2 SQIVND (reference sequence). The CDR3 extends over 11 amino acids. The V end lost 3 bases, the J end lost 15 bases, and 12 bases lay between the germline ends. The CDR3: CASSMGGQGHF. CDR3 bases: TGTGCCAGTAGTATGGGAGGTCAGGGGCATTTT. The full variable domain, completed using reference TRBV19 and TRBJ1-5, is DGGITQSPKYLFRKEGQNVTLSCEQNLNHDAMYWYRQDPGQGLRLIYYSQIVNDFQKGDIAEGYSVSREKKESFPLTVTSAQKNPTAFYLCASSMGGQGHFGDGTRLSIL.